One and the same sample provided the 27 T cell receptor beta chains below, sequenced in a study of spatial heterogeneity in lung cancer. Findings and limits, study-wide: Expanded intratumoral alpha and beta TCR counts tracked tumor mutation counts.

TCRdb re-called the 5' RACE reads through MiXCR, storing one row per CDR3 protein. The sample consists of some 3,500 distinct CDR3 sequences, 25% to 35% of them appearing once. Specified time point: sample taken at primary tumor resection. Their specific antigens are unknown. This specimen was lung tumor tissue, taken at surgery. All receptors derive from a male donor with early-stage non-small cell lung cancer.

This clonotype appeared a few times. The CDR3 nucleotides read TGCAGTGCCTCGGCCGGGCACCGGGGCACAGATACGCAGTATTTT. Protein product: CSASAGHRGTDTQYF. The chain uses TRBV20-1 and TRBJ2-3, with unresolved D. V lost 6 bases and J lost 1, with 17 bases in between. There are 15 residues in the CDR3. Looked up from germline, CDR1 is DFQATT and CDR2 is SNEGSKA (reference sequence).

This clonotype was observed once. The chain recombines TRBV12-3 or TRBV12-4 with TRBJ1-2, with 8 bases lining up with TRBD1. V trimming: 5 bases; J trimming: 8 bases; junction bases outside the gene matches: 7. The CDR3 loop spans 13 amino acids. The CDR3 is CASSTRQGSGYTF. In DNA form, the CDR3 reads TGTGCCAGCAGTACGAGACAGGGGTCAGGCTACACCTTC.

This clonotype appeared a few times. The chain links TRBV11-3 to TRBJ2-2; no clear D gene. The CDR3 extends over 11 amino acids. V lost 8 bases and J lost 13, with 14 bases in between. The germline V gene encodes CDR1 SGHNT and CDR2 YENEEA. This chain's CDR3 is CASRSDVWLFF. The DNA for the CDR3 is TGTGCCAGCCGGTCGGACGTGTGGCTGTTTTTT.

V and J are TRBV3-1 and TRBJ2-3, with D hard to call. Germline V CDR1 and CDR2: LGHDT, YNNKEL (reference sequence). Trimming took 7 bases from V and 0 from J, leaving 14 bases between them. This CDR3 region has 15 residues. In nucleotides, the CDR3 is TGTGCCAGCACCACAAGCCAGGTCAGCACAGATACGCAGTATTTT. This sequence encodes CASTTSQVSTDTQYF.

This clonotype counts as large (0.1 to 1%). This sequence joins TRBV12-3 or TRBV12-4 and TRBJ2-1; 11 nucleotides line up with TRBD2. The CDR3 is 17 residues long. After removal of 3 bases from V and 0 bases from J, the junction contained 4 bases not matched to a gene. The CDR3 bases are TGTGCCAGCAGTTTCTCTAGCGGGAGGTTCTCCTACAATGAGCAGTTCTTC. This gives the protein CASSFSSGRFSYNEQFF.

This clonotype is classed as large. The rearrangement links TRBV6-1 to TRBJ2-5; D gene uncertain. CDR3 length: 13 residues. V lost 3 bases and J lost 0, with 5 bases in between. Germline CDR1 is MNHNS and CDR2 is SASEGT. CDR3 sequence: CASSDQDQETQYF. The CDR3 nucleotides are TGTGCCAGCAGTGACCAAGACCAAGAGACCCAGTACTTC.

This clonotype was detected a few times. This chain joins TRBV19 and TRBJ2-4; the match to TRBD2 covers 8 bases. After removal of 5 bases from V and 0 bases from J, the junction contained 6 bases not matched to a gene. The CDR3 extends over 16 amino acids. From germline, CDR1 is LNHDA and CDR2 SQIVND (reference sequence). CDR3 coding DNA: TGTGCCAGTAGTGTCGGACTAGCACTAGCCAAAAACATTCAGTACTTC. Translating gives CASSVGLALAKNIQYF.

The sample holds a few counts of this clonotype. V is TRBV28 and J is TRBJ2-7; D unresolved. CDR3 length: 12 amino acids. From germline, CDR1 is MDHEN and CDR2 SYDVKM. V was cut by 6 bases and J by 2 bases, with 8 bases left in between. The CDR3 loop reads CASSPNAYEQYF. CDR3 bases: TGTGCCAGCAGCCCTAACGCCTACGAGCAGTACTTC. Full variable domain (missing parts from reference TRBV28 and TRBJ2-7): DVKVTQSSRYLVKRTGEKVFLECVQDMDHENMFWYRQDPGLGLRLIYFSYDVKMKEKGDIPEGYSVSREKKERFSLILESASTNQTSMYLCASSPNAYEQYFGPGTRLTVT.

This sequence joins TRBV12-3 or TRBV12-4 and TRBJ1-5; D gene ambiguous. The V and J ends lost 3 bases and 0 bases respectively, with 3 bases between them. The CDR3 is made up of 13 amino acids. CDR3 nucleotides: TGTGCCAGCAGTTTGGGTAGCAATCAGCCCCAGCATTTT. Its translation is CASSLGSNQPQHF.

This clonotype was observed many times. The chain recombines TRBV6-6 with TRBJ1-4; 10 positions agree with TRBD1. The CDR3 is 15 amino acids. Germline V gene lookup returns CDR1 MNHNY and CDR2 SVGAGI (reference sequence). The V segment lost 2 bases and the J segment 8 bases; nucleotides outside the gene matches: 5. This chain's CDR3 is CASSYPDRGYEKLFF. CDR3 in DNA: TGTGCCAGCAGTTACCCGGACAGGGGGTACGAAAAACTGTTTTTT.

This clonotype qualifies as medium-sized. This chain joins TRBV6-2 or TRBV6-3 and TRBJ2-5, with a weak D call TRBD1 (6 bases). CDR1 and CDR2 (germline): MNHEY, SVGEGT. Deletions cut 10 bases from V and 5 bases from J, with 23 bases between. The CDR3 is 15 amino acids. In DNA, the CDR3 is TGTGCCACCACCGCACAGGGAGCTAGGGGGGAGACCCAGTACTTC. Protein product: CATTAQGARGETQYF.

This clonotype is deemed medium-sized. The chain couples TRBV9 to TRBJ2-2, with 8 bases that match TRBD1. CDR1 and CDR2 (germline): SGDLS, YYNGEE. The CDR3 is 14 residues long. V shed 5 bases, J shed 4 bases, and the junction held 4 bases outside the gene matches. The CDR3 nucleotides read TGTGCCAGCAGTACACAGGGGGGCACCGGGGAGCTGTTTTTT. The encoded protein is CASSTQGGTGELFF. Combining the CDR3 with reference TRBV9 and TRBJ2-2 gives the whole variable domain DSGVTQTPKHLITATGQRVTLRCSPRSGDLSVYWYQQSLDQGLQFLIQYYNGEERAKGNILERFSAQQFPDLHSELNLSSLELGDSALYFCASSTQGGTGELFFGEGSRLTVL.

In the case of this clonotype: One end of the junction does not line up with germline, which may come from a read error. The V and J genes are TRBV3-1 and TRBJ2-3; 13 positions match TRBD2. This CDR3 has 18 amino acids. CDR1 is LGHDT, CDR2 YNNKEL, per germline (reference sequence). The CDR3 is CVSSQEGGLAGPTDTQYF. CDR3 bases: TGTGTCAGCAGCCAAGAGGGGGGACTAGCGGGACCTACAGATACGCAGTATTTT.

Judged by abundance, this clonotype is medium-sized. The rearrangement joins TRBV20-1 to TRBJ2-2; 10 bases align to TRBD2. Germline V gives CDR1 DFQATT, CDR2 SNEGSKA (reference sequence). The CDR3 is 18 residues long. With 0 bases clipped from V and 7 bases from J, the junction kept 14 bases outside the gene matches. The CDR3: CSARDYLASGSYGGELFF. The CDR3 coding sequence is TGCAGTGCTAGAGATTATTTGGCTAGCGGGAGCTACGGCGGGGAGCTGTTTTTT.

By proportion, this clonotype is medium-sized. The J gene is TRBJ1-5, the V gene TRBV5-4, with no clear D. Per germline, CDR1 SGHNT and CDR2 YYREEE (reference sequence). The ends were cut back, 0 bases at V and 1 base at J, with 5 bases in the middle. CDR3 length equals 14 residues. In DNA form, the CDR3 reads TGTGCCAGCAGCTTGGTGGGCAGCAATCAGCCCCAGCATTTT. Its translation: CASSLVGSNQPQHF.

The CDR3, as DNA: TGTGCCAGCAGAGCTGGACAGGGCGGGGTCCAAGAGACCCAGTACTTC. Translating gives CASRAGQGGVQETQYF. The V call is TRBV2, the J call TRBJ2-5; 8 bases are shared with TRBD1. The CDR3 loop spans 16 amino acids. CDR1 SNHLY and CDR2 FYNNEI come from the germline V gene. With V trimmed by 6 bases and J by 1 base, 10 bases remained unmatched.

This clonotype was counted between two and nine times. The gene calls are TRBV4-3 and TRBJ2-3, with 7 bases aligning to TRBD1. The CDR3 contains 18 residues. Germline V lookup: CDR1 LGHNA, CDR2 YSLEER. With 1 base clipped from V and 0 bases from J, the junction kept 10 bases outside the gene matches. The CDR3 DNA follows: TGCGCCAGCAGCCAAGGGCTGACAGGGCCTACTAGCACAGATACGCAGTATTTT. Encoded protein: CASSQGLTGPTSTDTQYF.

Within the sample, this clonotype is medium-sized. The genes are TRBV10-2 and TRBJ2-5; unclear D gene. V was cut by 2 bases and J by 0 bases, with 13 bases left in between. The CDR3 consists of 16 residues. Germline CDR1 reads WSHSY; CDR2 reads SAAADI. The CDR3 is CASSEGSTSYQETQYF. The CDR3, as DNA: TGCGCCAGCAGTGAGGGCAGTACCTCATACCAAGAGACCCAGTACTTC.

This clonotype was seen only a few times. The chain employs TRBV18 and TRBJ2-2, with 10 bases matching TRBD1. Losses at the gene ends were 4 bases for V and 0 bases for J; bases not matched to a gene: 2. The length of the CDR3 is 16 residues. The germline V gene encodes CDR1 KGHSH and CDR2 LQKENI. The CDR3 region is CASSLGQGANTGELFF. DNA of the CDR3: TGTGCCAGCTCACTCGGACAGGGGGCGAACACCGGGGAGCTGTTTTTT.

The chain recombines TRBV19 with TRBJ2-3; no definite D call. There are 14 residues in the CDR3. V lost 3 bases, J lost 3 bases, and 10 bases lay in between. Germline lookup yields CDR1 LNHDA and CDR2 SQIVND (reference sequence). The CDR3 DNA is TGTGCCAGTAGTATGACGGCCACTACAGATACGCAGTATTTT. Protein sequence: CASSMTATTDTQYF.

By proportion, this clonotype is medium-sized (0.01 to 0.1%). CDR3 loop: CASSLPGVTDTQYF. CDR3 sequence (DNA): TGCGCCAGCAGCTTGCCAGGTGTCACAGATACGCAGTATTTT. The chain has TRBV5-1 and TRBJ2-3; D is undetermined. The CDR3 covers 14 residues. The germline CDR1 and CDR2 sequences are SGHRS and YFSETQ. Trimming cost V 1 base and J 2 bases, with 8 bases left between them.

By its share, this clonotype is medium-sized. This chain uses TRBV19 with TRBJ2-2, with D hard to call. Trimming pared 5 bases from V and 5 bases from J, leaving 9 bases between. This CDR3 region has 13 residues. CDR1 is LNHDA, CDR2 SQIVND, per germline (reference sequence). CDR3 protein: CASSFVSTGELFF. The CDR3, as DNA: TGTGCCAGTAGTTTTGTTTCAACCGGGGAGCTGTTTTTT. Complete variable domain (other parts from reference TRBV19 and TRBJ2-2): DGGITQSPKYLFRKEGQNVTLSCEQNLNHDAMYWYRQDPGQGLRLIYYSQIVNDFQKGDIAEGYSVSREKKESFPLTVTSAQKNPTAFYLCASSFVSTGELFFGEGSRLTVL.

V usage is TRBV3-1 and J usage is TRBJ2-1, with D possibly TRBD2 on 6 matching bases. This CDR3 spans 15 amino acids. Germline V lookup: CDR1 LGHDT, CDR2 YNNKEL (reference sequence). The V end lost 4 bases, the J end lost 3 bases, and 13 bases lay between the germline ends. CDR3 DNA: TGTGCCAGCAGCCCCACGGCGGACTACTACAATGAGCAGTTCTTC. Translating gives CASSPTADYYNEQFF.

This clonotype is medium-sized in the sample. The chain has TRBV10-3 and TRBJ1-1; D not resolved. Germline V lookup: CDR1 ENHRY, CDR2 SYGVKD. The CDR3 has 13 amino acids. The V and J ends lost 5 bases and 0 bases respectively, with 7 bases between them. The CDR3 DNA is TGTGCCATCAGTTTGTCTATGAACACTGAAGCTTTCTTT. Translated: CAISLSMNTEAFF.

A few counts support this clonotype. This sequence joins TRBV19 and TRBJ2-3, with D possibly being TRBD1 or TRBD2 (7 bases each). V gave up 7 bases and J gave up 5 bases, with 13 bases separating them. The CDR3 length is 13 residues. Germline CDR1 and CDR2: LNHDA and SQIVND (reference sequence). For the CDR3, the DNA is TGTGCCAGTACGGCAGGGGGGGTAGATACGCAGTATTTT. Its translation is CASTAGGVDTQYF.

J is TRBJ1-2 and V is TRBV6-5; no clear D gene. With 8 bases removed from V and 4 bases from J, the gap between germline ends came to 11 bases. CDR3 length: 12 amino acids. Per the germline V gene, CDR1 is MNHEY and CDR2 is SVGAGI. This CDR3 reads CASRRGSYGYTF. The CDR3 region has the DNA TGTGCCAGCCGAAGAGGGTCCTATGGCTACACCTTC.

The V call is TRBV6-5, the J call TRBJ1-4, with D maybe TRBD1 (5 bases). V dropped 2 bases and J dropped 3 bases, with 7 bases sitting between them. The V gene's germline CDR1 is MNHEY and CDR2 SVGAGI. The CDR3 is made up of 14 amino acids. The CDR3 loop reads CASSYGGSNEKLFF. For the CDR3, the DNA is TGTGCCAGCAGTTACGGGGGATCTAATGAAAAACTGTTTTTT.